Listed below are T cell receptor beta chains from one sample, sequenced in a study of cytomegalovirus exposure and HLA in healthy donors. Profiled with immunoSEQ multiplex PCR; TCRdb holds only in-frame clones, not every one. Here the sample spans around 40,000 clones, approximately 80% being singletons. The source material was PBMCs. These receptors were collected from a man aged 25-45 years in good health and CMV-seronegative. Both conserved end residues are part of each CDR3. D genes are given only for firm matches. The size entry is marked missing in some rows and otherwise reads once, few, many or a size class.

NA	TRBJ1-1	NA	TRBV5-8	TGTGCCAGCAGCTTGGCCCTGAGGGCCGTGAACACTGAAGCTTTCTTT	CASSLALRAVNTEAFF
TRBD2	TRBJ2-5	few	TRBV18	TGTGCCAGCTCATCGGGACTAGCGGTCCAAGAGACCCAGTACTTC	CASSSGLAVQETQYF
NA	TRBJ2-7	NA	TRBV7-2	TGTGCCAGCAGCTTAGTTTCTCCAGGGCCGAGCTCCTACGAGCAGTACTTC	CASSLVSPGPSSYEQYF
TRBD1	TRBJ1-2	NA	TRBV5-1	TGCGCCAGCAGCTTGGAGGGGACAGGCCCTAACTATGGCTACACCTTC	CASSLEGTGPNYGYTF
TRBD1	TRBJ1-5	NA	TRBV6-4	TGTGCCAGCGCCCAGGGGGACAATCAGCCCCAGCATTTT	CASAQGDNQPQHF
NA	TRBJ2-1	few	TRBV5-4	TGTGCCAGCAGCAGCCCCGGACAGAGCTCCTACAATGAGCAGTTCTTC	CASSSPGQSSYNEQFF
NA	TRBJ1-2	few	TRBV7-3	TGTGCCAGCAGTCCTGGCGGGGGTATGTTTATGGACGGCTACACCTTC	CASSPGGGMFMDGYTF
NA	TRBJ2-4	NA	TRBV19	TGTGCCAGTAGTATGGTGGGAGGCCCGGATCAGTACTTC	CASSMVGGPDQYF
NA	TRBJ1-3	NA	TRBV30	TGTGCCTGGAGCCAGGGCGCTGGAAACACCATATATTTT	CAWSQGAGNTIYF
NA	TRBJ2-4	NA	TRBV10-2	TGCGCCAGCAGTGACTGGAGGGCCAAAAACATTCAGTACTTC	CASSDWRAKNIQYF
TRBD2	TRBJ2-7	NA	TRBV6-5	TGTGCCAGCACCAGCGGGGGGGGGATCTACGAGCAGTACTTC	CASTSGGGIYEQYF
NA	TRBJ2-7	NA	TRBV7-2	TGTGCCAGCAGCTCCTCCGGGAGAGGGGATTACTACGAGCAGTACTTC	CASSSSGRGDYYEQYF
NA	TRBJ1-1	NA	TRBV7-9	TGTGCCAGCAGCCACGGAGGGACTGAAGCTTTCTTT	CASSHGGTEAFF
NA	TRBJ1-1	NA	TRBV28	TGTGCCAGCAATCCCCTGGGGGGAAGGGCTTTCTTT	CASNPLGGRAFF
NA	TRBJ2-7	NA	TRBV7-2	TGTGCCAGCAGCTTAGCCGGGGGAGGTCCCCTCTACGAGCAGTACTTC	CASSLAGGGPLYEQYF
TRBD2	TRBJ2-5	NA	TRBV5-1	TGCGCCAGCAGCCGGACTAGTGGACAAGAGACCCAGTACTTC	CASSRTSGQETQYF
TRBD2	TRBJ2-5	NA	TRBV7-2	TGTGCCAGCAGCTTAGGTCGGACTAGCGGGAGCAGGGAGACCCAGTACTTC	CASSLGRTSGSRETQYF
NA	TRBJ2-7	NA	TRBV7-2	TGTGCCAGCAGCCCACAAGGGGTGGGGGCGACCTACGAGCAGTACTTC	CASSPQGVGATYEQYF
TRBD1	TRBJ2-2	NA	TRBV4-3	TGCGCCAGCAGCCAAAGACAGGGCTGGAGCTCCGGGGAGCTGTTTTTT	CASSQRQGWSSGELFF
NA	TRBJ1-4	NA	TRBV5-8	TGTGCCAGCAGCAGGACTATTGCAACTAATGAAAAACTGTTTTTT	CASSRTIATNEKLFF
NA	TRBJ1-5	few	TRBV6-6	TGTGCCAGCAGTTACGTCGACATCAATCAGCCCCAGCATTTT	CASSYVDINQPQHF
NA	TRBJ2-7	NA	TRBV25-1	TGTGCCAGCAGTGAACGGTCCAGGGCTTGGGTCGAGCAGTACTTC	CASSERSRAWVEQYF
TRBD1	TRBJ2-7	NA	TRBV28	TGTGCCAGCAGTTTCCAGGGGGCGCGCGAGCAGTACTTC	CASSFQGAREQYF
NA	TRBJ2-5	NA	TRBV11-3	TGTGCCAGCAGCTTAGGCGGCCAAGAGACCCAGTACTTC	CASSLGGQETQYF
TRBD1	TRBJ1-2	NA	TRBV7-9	TGTGCCAGCAGCCCTAGGACAGGGGTGAACTATGGCTACACCTTC	CASSPRTGVNYGYTF